Each of the 30 T cell receptor beta chains below was sequenced from the same sample in a study of Graves' ophthalmopathy and Graves' hyperthyroidism. TCR beta CDR3 regions were amplified from RNA transcripts. Scientists carried out first-round RT-PCR using HTBI primers and then a second-round multiplex PCR. TCRdb recomputed calls from the multiplex PCR reads with MiXCR, one row per CDR3 protein. The sample carries about 550,000 distinct CDR3 sequences, less than 45% recorded once. The source material was peripheral blood or thyroid tissue (not recorded which). Receptors originate from an adult man with Graves' hyperthyroidism.

This clonotype was seen ten or more times. The chain uses TRBV5-8 and TRBJ1-1; D is unresolved. The length of the CDR3 is 13 residues. Trimming took 0 bases from V and 8 from J, leaving 11 bases between them. CDR1 SGHTS and CDR2 YDEGEE come from the germline V gene. The CDR3 bases are TGTGCCAGCAGCTTGGGGACGAATTGGGAAGCTTTCTTT. Residues: CASSLGTNWEAFF.

A few counts support this clonotype. The chain joins TRBV25-1 to TRBJ2-2; 7 bases align to TRBD2. The junction had 5 bases not matched to a gene; V was cut back by 2 bases and J by 5 bases. Germline V gene data show CDR1 as MGHDK and CDR2 as SYGVNS. This CDR3 spans 15 amino acids. CDR3 nucleotide sequence: TGTGCCAGCAGTGAAGGGGGAGGGAGTACCGGGGAGCTGTTTTTT. The encoded protein is CASSEGGGSTGELFF.

This sequence joins TRBV5-1 and TRBJ2-5; TRBD2 agrees at 7 bases. The CDR3 sequence is 14 residues long. Germline CDR1 is SGHRS and CDR2 is YFSETQ. V lost 4 bases and J lost 4; bases outside the gene matches: 7. CDR3 in DNA: TGCGCCAGCAGCGGGGGGGATTGGCGAGAGACCCAGTACTTC. Translating it yields CASSGGDWRETQYF.

This clonotype was counted ten times or more. The chain has TRBV6-1 and TRBJ2-7; D may be TRBD2 (6 bases). CDR1 and CDR2 from the germline V gene are MNHNS and SASEGT. V gave up 0 bases and J gave up 3 bases, with 12 bases separating them. This CDR3 is built from 15 residues. The CDR3 DNA sequence: TGTGCCAGCAGTGAAGCGGAGGGACCGTACTACGAGCAGTACTTC. This encodes CASSEAEGPYYEQYF.

The chain links TRBV19 to TRBJ1-2, with 9 bases lining up with TRBD1. The CDR3 spans 18 residues. The junction had 16 bases not matched to a gene; V was cut back by 4 bases and J by 4 bases. Germline V gene data show CDR1 as LNHDA and CDR2 as SQIVND (reference sequence). The CDR3 loop reads CASSTHYRGRGSSYGYTF. CDR3 sequence (DNA): TGTGCCAGTAGTACGCACTACAGGGGGCGGGGGTCTTCCTATGGCTACACCTTC.

The table lists this clonotype with many counts. The CDR3 nucleotides read TGCAGCGTTGAAGACCGAAGAGAGACCCAGTACTTC. Its protein is CSVEDRRETQYF. The rearrangement joins TRBV29-1 to TRBJ2-5; D call uncertain. Germline CDR1 is SQVTM and CDR2 is ANQGSEA. The CDR3 has 12 amino acids. The germline V and J ends were trimmed by 0 bases and 4 bases, with 6 bases remaining between them.

There are a few counts of this clonotype. The chain has TRBV10-3 and TRBJ2-7, with D perhaps TRBD2 (5 bases). The CDR3 contains 15 residues. V was shortened by 0 bases and J by 2 bases, with 11 bases between the two germline ends. CDR1 is ENHRY, CDR2 SYGVKD, per germline. DNA of the CDR3: TGTGCCATCAGTGAGTCAAGCGGTAGGCCCTACGAGCAGTACTTC. Encoded protein: CAISESSGRPYEQYF.

The chain combines TRBV29-1 with TRBJ2-1; 11 positions match TRBD1. The CDR3 covers 14 residues. V lost 6 bases and J lost 4; bases outside the gene matches: 5. CDR1 is SQVTM, CDR2 ANQGSEA, per germline. The CDR3 nucleotides read TGCAGCGTAGAGGACAGGGGGCCTTACAATGAGCAGTTCTTC. Translating gives CSVEDRGPYNEQFF.

This clonotype was detected ten times or more. The V call is TRBV29-1, the J call TRBJ2-7, with D tentatively TRBD1 (6 bases). Germline CDR1 is SQVTM and CDR2 is ANQGSEA. The CDR3 loop spans 13 amino acids. Trimming cost V 6 bases and J 1 base, with 13 bases left between them. The CDR3 spells CSVRQEVSYEQYF. Written as DNA, the CDR3 is TGCAGCGTGAGACAGGAAGTTTCCTACGAGCAGTACTTC.

This clonotype was counted at least ten times. V and J are TRBV5-1 and TRBJ2-2; possibly TRBD1 or TRBD2 for D (5 bases each). This CDR3 spans 15 amino acids. Trimming stripped 5 bases from V and 4 bases from J, with 15 bases between. CDR1 SGHRS and CDR2 YFSETQ come from the germline V gene. The CDR3 bases are TGCGCCAGCAGGATGGGGAGCCAGGGCACCGGGGAGCTGTTTTTT. Protein sequence: CASRMGSQGTGELFF.

The chain has TRBV20-1 and TRBJ2-3; D gene uncertain. The germline CDR1 and CDR2 sequences are DFQATT and SNEGSKA (reference sequence). The CDR3 has 14 residues. The chain's CDR3 is CSVEAVADKDTQYF. CDR3 DNA sequence: TGCAGCGTTGAGGCCGTGGCCGACAAAGATACGCAGTATTTT.

The rearrangement uses TRBV30 and TRBJ2-7; D uncertain. CDR1 is GTSNPN, CDR2 SVGIG, per germline (reference sequence). This CDR3 is 12 amino acids long. V was pared by 0 bases and J by 4 bases, with 7 bases between. The CDR3 DNA reads as TGTGCCTGGAGTGTAAGACAATACGAGCAGTACTTC. This encodes CAWSVRQYEQYF.

The chain carries TRBV7-2 and TRBJ1-2; TRBD1 matches 9 bases. This CDR3 is built from 17 residues. CDR1 is SGHTA and CDR2 is FQGNSA in the germline V gene. V lost 5 bases and J lost 0; bases outside the gene matches: 10. CDR3 amino acids: CASSPEGTGRANYGYTF. CDR3 nucleotide sequence: TGTGCCAGCAGCCCGGAGGGGACAGGGCGGGCTAACTATGGCTACACCTTC.

This clonotype was seen ten or more times. The chain employs TRBV19 and TRBJ1-1; unclear D gene. Germline V gene sequence: CDR1 LNHDA, CDR2 SQIVND (reference sequence). CDR3 length equals 16 residues. The V gene lost 6 bases and the J gene lost 1 base, with 18 bases spanning the gap. The CDR3 here is CASSDLRRGENTEAFF. The CDR3 coding sequence is TGTGCCAGTAGCGACCTCCGACGCGGGGAGAACACTGAAGCTTTCTTT.

This clonotype was seen only a few times. The rearrangement joins TRBV10-3 to TRBJ2-3; 9 bases map to TRBD2. Trimming cost V 4 bases and J 2 bases; bases outside gene matches: 4. The germline CDR1 and CDR2 sequences are ENHRY and SYGVKD. This CDR3 is 15 amino acids long. CDR3 in DNA: TGTGCCATCAGTGGGAGCGGGGGGCACACAGATACGCAGTATTTT. This translates into CAISGSGGHTDTQYF.

The gene calls are TRBV12-5 and TRBJ2-7; 9 nucleotides line up with TRBD2. The CDR3 has 16 amino acids. Looked up from germline, CDR1 is LGHNT and CDR2 is FRNRAP. J lost 3 bases, V lost 6 bases, and 12 bases had no gene match. This CDR3 reads CASGRASGDFIYEQYF. DNA of the CDR3: TGTGCTAGTGGGCGGGCTAGCGGGGATTTCATCTACGAGCAGTACTTC. Based on the CDR3 plus reference TRBV12-5 and TRBJ2-7, the full variable domain is DARVTQTPRHKVTEMGQEVTMRCQPILGHNTVFWYRQTMMQGLELLAYFRNRAPLDDSGMPKDRFSAEMPDATLATLKIQPSEPRDSAVYFCASGRASGDFIYEQYFGPGTRLTVT.

The chain is built from TRBV7-9 and TRBJ2-7, with 11 bases matching TRBD1. The J call may be in error: the DNA end matches TRBJ2-1 better. From germline, CDR1 is SEHNR and CDR2 FQNEAQ (reference sequence). This CDR3 spans 15 amino acids. CDR3 sequence reads: CASSFRDRGGDEQFF. CDR3 sequence (DNA): TGTGCCAGCAGCTTCCGGGACAGGGGGGGGGATGAGCAGTTCTTC.

This sequence joins TRBV12-3 or TRBV12-4 and TRBJ2-7, with a weak D call TRBD2 (6 bases). CDR3 length: 13 amino acids. Deletions cut 3 bases from V and 7 bases from J, with 13 bases between. The CDR3 DNA reads TGTGCCAGCAGTTTGGGGGGTGGGGCGGAGCAGTACTTC. Protein product: CASSLGGGAEQYF.

This clonotype has a handful of counts. The V gene is TRBV15, the J gene TRBJ2-5, with 7 bases matching TRBD2. Germline V gene lookup returns CDR1 LNHNV and CDR2 YYDKDF (reference sequence). CDR3 length: 16 amino acids. The V gene end was trimmed by 2 bases and the J gene end by 1 base; junction bases not matched to a gene: 7. In DNA form, the CDR3 reads TGTGCCACCAGCAGACAAAAGCTAGCGGCCCAAGAGACCCAGTACTTC. It specifies CATSRQKLAAQETQYF. The whole variable domain, remainder taken from reference TRBV15 and TRBJ2-5, is DAMVIQNPRYQVTQFGKPVTLSCSQTLNHNVMYWYQQKSSQAPKLLFHYYDKDFNNEADTPDNFQSRRPNTSFCFLDIRSPGLGDTAMYLCATSRQKLAAQETQYFGPGTRLLVL.

The gene calls are TRBV7-9 and TRBJ2-7; perhaps TRBD2 as D (6 bases). This CDR3 region has 16 residues. With 1 base removed from V and 5 bases from J, the gap between germline ends came to 18 bases. The germline V gene encodes CDR1 SEHNR and CDR2 FQNEAQ (reference sequence). CDR3 DNA sequence: TGTGCCAGCAGCTTAGGGCGGGACCAACTTTTTGACGAGCAGTACTTC. Its protein is CASSLGRDQLFDEQYF.

The sample holds many counts of this clonotype. The chain links TRBV24-1 to TRBJ1-2; 10 bases fit TRBD1. Trimming took 6 bases from V and 7 from J; bases not matched to a gene: 4. There are 13 residues in the CDR3. CDR1 is KGHDR and CDR2 is SFDVKD in the germline V gene. In nucleotides, the CDR3 is TGTGCCACCAGTACCTGGACAGGGGGTGGCTACACCTTC. Its protein is CATSTWTGGGYTF.

In this sample, this clonotype turned up many times. This sequence joins TRBV5-8 and TRBJ1-2; 8 bases are shared with TRBD1. Germline-derived CDR1 and CDR2 are SGHTS and YDEGEE. CDR3 length: 15 amino acids. V was clipped by 2 bases and J by 2 bases; unmatched bases: 5. As DNA, the CDR3 is TGTGCCAGCAGCTTAGGACAGGGAATCAACTATGGCTACACCTTC. Protein sequence: CASSLGQGINYGYTF.

Comments on this clonotype: At one end, the junction sequence differs from germline, possibly due to a read error. The chain has TRBV12-3 or TRBV12-4 and TRBJ1-5, with D hard to call. This CDR3 is built from 17 residues. Here the CDR3 reads CARSLASTYNSNQPLHF. The CDR3 nucleotides are TGTGCCCGCAGTTTAGCATCCACTTATAATAGCAATCAGCCCCTGCATTTT.

This clonotype appeared a few times. The gene calls are TRBV4-2 and TRBJ2-2; TRBD2 aligns across 8 bases. The CDR3 consists of 16 residues. Per germline, CDR1 LGHNA and CDR2 YNFKEQ. Trimming at V came to 0 bases and at J to 4 bases, leaving 4 bases not matched to a gene. CDR3 nucleotides: TGTGCCAGCAGCCAAGATATCCGGGGGGGCACCGGGGAGCTGTTTTTT. Translation gives CASSQDIRGGTGELFF.

This clonotype was detected ten times or more. The V call is TRBV9, the J call TRBJ2-6; D is perhaps TRBD1 (6 bases). Germline CDR1 is SGDLS and CDR2 is YYNGEE. The CDR3 sequence is 17 residues long. V lost 0 bases, J lost 0 bases, and 10 bases lay in between. This CDR3 reads CASSVDRDNSGANVLTF. In DNA, the CDR3 is TGTGCCAGCAGCGTAGACAGGGACAACTCTGGGGCCAACGTCCTGACTTTC.

This sequence joins TRBV5-1 and TRBJ2-7, with D unclear. V was trimmed by 0 bases and J by 11 bases, leaving 15 bases between them. Germline assignment: CDR1 SGHRS and CDR2 YFSETQ. This CDR3 has 13 amino acids. The CDR3 region has the DNA TGCGCCAGCAGCTTGGGGAGCTCTTCCGCTGAGTACTTC. Translated: CASSLGSSSAEYF. Complete variable domain (other parts from reference TRBV5-1 and TRBJ2-7): KAGVTQTPRYLIKTRGQQVTLSCSPISGHRSVSWYQQTPGQGLQFLFEYFSETQRNKGNFPGRFSGRQFSNSRSEMNVSTLELGDSALYLCASSLGSSSAEYFGPGTRLTVT.

In this sample, this clonotype turned up many times. The J gene is TRBJ1-4, the V gene TRBV7-8; TRBD1 matches at 7 bases. J gave up 8 bases and V 5 bases, and 5 bases lay outside the gene matches. The CDR3 loop spans 13 amino acids. Germline-derived CDR1 and CDR2 are SGHVS and FQNEAQ. The CDR3 loop is CASSTGTAEKLFF. CDR3 nucleotide sequence: TGTGCCAGCAGCACCGGGACAGCCGAAAAACTGTTTTTT. Variable domain in full (rest from reference TRBV7-8 and TRBJ1-4): GAGVSQSPRYKVAKRGQDVALRCDPISGHVSLFWYQQALGQGPEFLTYFQNEAQLDKSGLPSDRFFAERPEGSVSTLKIQRTQQEDSAVYLCASSTGTAEKLFFGSGTQLSVL.

This clonotype was counted a few times. This chain uses TRBV4-1 with TRBJ1-4; D is uncertain. Trimming removed 3 bases at V and 2 bases at J, with 16 bases between. CDR3 length: 17 amino acids. The germline V gene encodes CDR1 MGHRA and CDR2 YSYEKL. The CDR3 DNA reads TGCGCCAGCAGCCATCCCGTCGGCGTTGGGACTAATGAAAAACTGTTTTTT. This gives the protein CASSHPVGVGTNEKLFF.

This clonotype was detected ten times or more. The J gene is TRBJ2-7, the V gene TRBV2; D gene uncertain. Trimming removed 3 bases at V and 4 bases at J, with 1 base between. This CDR3 spans 10 amino acids. Germline V gene sequence: CDR1 SNHLY, CDR2 FYNNEI. The CDR3 DNA sequence: TGTGCCAGCAGTGAGTACGAGCAGTACTTC. Its translation: CASSEYEQYF.

Ten or more counts support this clonotype. The V call is TRBV12-3 or TRBV12-4, the J call TRBJ1-5, with a possible D match to TRBD1 (6 bases). The CDR3 covers 14 residues. Trimming shortened V by 4 bases and J by 7 bases, and 14 bases separated the two germline ends. CDR3 sequence reads: CASSSSTGHQPQHF. The CDR3 nucleotides read TGTGCCAGCAGTTCCTCGACAGGTCACCAGCCCCAGCATTTT.